The rows below give T cell receptor beta chains drawn from one sample of a study of identical twins. TCRdb ran MiXCR on the 5' RACE reads and lists one entry per CDR3 protein. This repertoire shows around 450,000 distinct CDR3 sequences, 12% to 15% found once; its top ten account for 0.52%. Another study also made use of these data, one on yellow fever vaccine responses in identical twins.

Sequenced: CD4+ T cells sorted from blood. Receptors originate from a woman between 18 and 29 years old in good health. CDR3s include the opening cysteine and the closing phenylalanine or tryptophan. A D gene is named only where the DNA matches it firmly. The size entry is marked missing in some rows and otherwise reads once, few, many or a size class.

CASSQDLRWAGELFF	TGTGCCAGCAGCCAGGATCTTAGGTGGGCCGGGGAGCTGTTTTTT	few	TRBJ2-2	TRBV3-1	15	NA
CASSSGLAGGIYEQYF	TGTGCCAGCAGCTCCGGACTAGCGGGAGGTATATACGAGCAGTACTTC	few	TRBJ2-7	TRBV7-9	16	TRBD2
CATSELGEYYEQFF	TGTGCCACGTCCGAGCTGGGGGAATATTATGAGCAGTTCTTC	NA	TRBJ2-1	TRBV6-2/TRBV6-3	14	NA
CSAGQGGEQYF	TGCAGCGCTGGACAGGGAGGCGAGCAGTACTTC	few	TRBJ2-7	TRBV29-1	11	TRBD1
CASSFWADLLAAEAFF	TGTGCCAGCAGTTTTTGGGCGGACCTTTTGGCGGCTGAAGCTTTCTTT	NA	TRBJ1-1	TRBV12-3/TRBV12-4	16	NA
CASSPTSGGGYF	TGCGCCAGCAGCCCGACTAGCGGGGGCGGGTATTTT	few	TRBJ2-3	TRBV5-1	12	TRBD2
CASSFPRQPYNEQFF	TGTGCCAGCAGTTTTCCTCGACAGCCCTACAATGAGCAGTTCTTC	NA	TRBJ2-1	TRBV28	15	NA
CASRSQAENIQYF	TGTGCCAGCAGGTCACAGGCTGAAAACATTCAGTACTTC	NA	TRBJ2-4	TRBV2	13	NA
CASSQTKEKLFF	TGTGCCAGCAGTCAAACCAAGGAAAAACTGTTTTTT	few	TRBJ1-4	TRBV28	12	NA
CASAKGATFNEQFF	TGTGCCAGCGCAAAAGGGGCCACCTTCAATGAGCAGTTCTTC	NA	TRBJ2-1	TRBV12-3/TRBV12-4	14	NA
CASSLRSFGTDTQYF	TGTGCCAGCAGCTTAAGATCCTTCGGGACAGATACGCAGTATTTT	few	TRBJ2-3	TRBV5-6	15	NA
CASSPLESLAGGPINKQFF	TGTGCCAGCAGCCCCCTAGAATCGCTAGCGGGGGGGCCTATAAATAAGCAGTTCTTC	NA	TRBJ2-1	TRBV3-1	19	TRBD2
CASSYAPGTGFGNIQYF	TGTGCCAGCAGTTACGCGCCCGGGACAGGGTTTGGAAACATTCAGTACTTC	NA	TRBJ2-4	TRBV6-5	17	TRBD1
CASSFRSDQPQHF	TGTGCCAGCAGCTTTCGTAGTGATCAGCCCCAGCATTTT	NA	TRBJ1-5	TRBV7-9	13	NA
CSVEDRVVVGSVKNIQYF	TGCAGCGTTGAAGATCGAGTCGTTGTTGGGTCGGTCAAAAACATTCAGTACTTC	NA	TRBJ2-4	TRBV29-1	18	NA
CASSLDLLAAQYF	TGTGCCAGCAGCTTAGACCTCTTGGCGGCCCAGTACTTC	NA	TRBJ2-5	TRBV7-2	13	NA
CATSRDSFQETQYF	TGTGCCACCTCACGGGACAGCTTCCAAGAGACCCAGTACTTC	NA	TRBJ2-5	TRBV19	14	TRBD1
CASSLGTVRDGYTF	TGCGCCAGCAGCTTGGGGACGGTGAGAGATGGCTACACCTTC	NA	TRBJ1-2	TRBV5-1	14	NA
CASRSTGTGSYEQYF	TGTGCCAGCAGGTCGACAGGGACCGGCTCCTACGAGCAGTACTTC	few	TRBJ2-7	TRBV7-9	15	TRBD1
CASSLNIRSGTSGGISSYNEQFF	TGTGCCAGCAGCTTAAATATTCGATCGGGGACTAGCGGGGGGATCAGCTCCTACAATGAGCAGTTCTTC	few	TRBJ2-1	TRBV7-3	23	TRBD2
CASRGGLPKPYEQYF	TGTGCCAGCAGGGGGGGTCTACCTAAGCCCTACGAGCAGTACTTC	many	TRBJ2-7	TRBV25-1	15	NA
CASSLTSPGELFF	TGTGCCAGCAGTCTGACTAGTCCCGGGGAGCTGTTTTTT	NA	TRBJ2-2	TRBV28	13	NA
CASSPLGLAGSYEQYF	TGTGCCAGCAGCCCTCTTGGACTAGCGGGGTCCTACGAGCAGTACTTC	NA	TRBJ2-7	TRBV28	16	TRBD2
CASSGFATEAFF	TGTGCCAGCAGTGGCTTTGCCACTGAAGCTTTCTTT	NA	TRBJ1-1	TRBV6-1	12	NA
CSARLTQEAQYF	TGCAGTGCTAGGTTGACCCAAGAGGCCCAGTACTTC	NA	TRBJ2-5	TRBV20-1	12	NA
CASTKEVSTDTQYF	TGTGCCAGCACCAAAGAGGTTAGCACAGATACGCAGTATTTT	few	TRBJ2-3	TRBV7-2	14	NA
CASSVGTANQYF	TGTGCCAGCAGTGTAGGGACAGCTAACCAGTACTTC	NA	TRBJ2-5	TRBV2	12	TRBD1
CASSSSGVGTYEQYF	TGTGCCAGCAGCAGCTCAGGGGTAGGCACCTACGAGCAGTACTTC	NA	TRBJ2-7	TRBV7-2	15	NA
CAISEWLGSSYEQYF	TGTGCCATCAGTGAGTGGTTGGGGAGCTCCTACGAGCAGTACTTC	few	TRBJ2-7	TRBV10-3	15	NA
CASSLGDTSGRGQFF	TGCGCCAGCAGCTTGGGGGATACTAGCGGGAGAGGACAGTTCTTC	NA	TRBJ2-1	TRBV5-1	15	TRBD2
CASSNGTSGRREQYF	TGTGCCAGCAGTAACGGGACTAGCGGGAGGAGAGAGCAGTACTTC	NA	TRBJ2-7	TRBV6-2/TRBV6-3	15	TRBD2
CASSQDRPYEQYF	TGCGCCAGCAGCCAAGACAGACCCTACGAGCAGTACTTC	NA	TRBJ2-7	TRBV5-1	13	NA
CASSLDWDSPLHF	TGCGCCAGCAGCTTGGACTGGGATTCACCCCTCCACTTT	few	TRBJ1-6	TRBV5-1	13	NA
CASALRQVPLYEQYF	TGTGCCAGCGCCCTTCGACAGGTGCCACTCTACGAGCAGTACTTC	NA	TRBJ2-7	TRBV2	15	NA
CASSPPRVMINQPQHF	TGTGCCAGCAGCCCCCCTCGGGTGATGATCAATCAGCCCCAGCATTTT	NA	TRBJ1-5	TRBV28	16	NA
CASSLPGSYEQYF	TGTGCCAGCAGCTTACCAGGGTCCTACGAGCAGTACTTC	many	TRBJ2-7	TRBV7-9	13	NA
CASSLGPETGGVDTQYF	TGCGCCAGCAGCTTGGGCCCCGAGACAGGGGGCGTGGATACGCAGTATTTT	NA	TRBJ2-3	TRBV5-1	17	TRBD1
CSARWGQETQYF	TGCAGTGCTCGCTGGGGCCAAGAGACCCAGTACTTC	NA	TRBJ2-5	TRBV20-1	12	NA
CASTGGRERGYQETQYF	TGTGCCAGCACCGGGGGGCGGGAAAGAGGGTACCAAGAGACCCAGTACTTC	few	TRBJ2-5	TRBV9	17	NA
CASNDRVFSPYTGELFF	TGTGCCAGCAACGACCGGGTCTTTTCCCCCTACACCGGGGAGCTGTTTTTT	NA	TRBJ2-2	TRBV7-9	17	NA
CASSQEPGLAGGDTQYF	TGCGCCAGCAGCCAAGAGCCCGGACTAGCGGGAGGTGATACGCAGTATTTT	many	TRBJ2-3	TRBV4-1	17	TRBD2
CATSSLQGVNTEAFF	TGTGCCACCAGCTCTCTACAGGGGGTGAACACTGAAGCTTTCTTT	few	TRBJ1-1	TRBV15	15	TRBD1
CASSITRNEQFF	TGTGCCAGCAGTATCACAAGGAATGAGCAGTTCTTC	many	TRBJ2-1	TRBV12-3/TRBV12-4	12	NA
CASSQTRQGWLF	TGTGCCAGCAGCCAAACCCGACAGGGGTGGCTCTTC	few	TRBJ2-1	TRBV12-3/TRBV12-4	12	TRBD1
CASSPHARMEYSTEAFF	TGTGCCAGCAGCCCCCATGCCCGGATGGAGTATAGCACTGAAGCTTTCTTT	NA	TRBJ1-1	TRBV9	17	NA
CASADPNPTQYF	TGTGCCAGCGCGGACCCTAATCCTACGCAGTATTTT	NA	TRBJ2-3	TRBV6-6	12	NA
CASSFSAGKLFF	TGTGCCAGCAGTTTTTCGGCCGGGAAACTGTTTTTT	few	TRBJ1-4	TRBV12-3/TRBV12-4	12	NA
CASSQGRLAAYEQYF	TGTGCCAGCAGCCAAGGGCGACTAGCGGCCTACGAGCAGTACTTC	NA	TRBJ2-7	TRBV3-1	15	TRBD2
CASSPISGGGEQYF	TGTGCCAGCTCACCAATTTCCGGGGGGGGCGAGCAGTACTTC	NA	TRBJ2-7	TRBV18	14	TRBD2
CASRRSEVWDTQYF	TGTGCCAGCAGGCGTAGCGAGGTCTGGGATACGCAGTATTTT	many	TRBJ2-3	TRBV7-2	14	NA
CASRVEGKRDTQYF	TGTGCCAGCAGGGTGGAGGGGAAGAGGGATACGCAGTATTTT	few	TRBJ2-3	TRBV7-9	14	NA
CASSLDPNGYEQYF	TGCGCCAGCAGCTTGGATCCGAATGGCTACGAGCAGTACTTC	NA	TRBJ2-7	TRBV5-1	14	NA
CASSQVRGYEQYF	TGTGCCAGCAGCCAAGTTAGGGGGTACGAGCAGTACTTC	many	TRBJ2-7	TRBV14	13	NA
CAISETSGGVSQYF	TGTGCCATCAGTGAGACTAGCGGGGGGGTGTCCCAGTACTTC	NA	TRBJ2-5	TRBV10-3	14	TRBD2
CASSPSITGGYNEQFF	TGTGCCAGCAGCCCCTCCATAACGGGAGGCTACAATGAGCAGTTCTTC	few	TRBJ2-1	TRBV7-2	16	TRBD2
CASSLARFVNEQFF	TGTGCCAGCAGTTTAGCGCGGTTTGTAAATGAGCAGTTCTTC	few	TRBJ2-1	TRBV12-3/TRBV12-4	14	NA
CASSPILTSGGGNEQFF	TGTGCCAGCAGTCCCATTCTCACTAGCGGGGGTGGCAATGAGCAGTTCTTC	many	TRBJ2-1	TRBV27	17	TRBD2
CSAREGLTYEQYF	TGCAGTGCTAGAGAAGGACTTACCTACGAGCAGTACTTC	few	TRBJ2-7	TRBV20-1	13	NA
CASSLVSRAPSSTSYNEQFF	TGTGCCAGCAGCTTGGTATCTCGAGCGCCGAGCTCAACATCCTACAATGAGCAGTTCTTC	NA	TRBJ2-1	TRBV11-1	20	NA
CASSLGPGQGLSEAFF	TGTGCCAGCAGCTTAGGTCCGGGACAGGGGCTGTCTGAAGCTTTCTTT	NA	TRBJ1-1	TRBV11-2	16	TRBD1